This entry lists 17 T cell receptor beta chains sequenced from one sample in a study of somatic mutations in cytotoxic T cells in rheumatoid arthritis. Clones were read by immunoSEQ multiplex PCR, and TCRdb kept only the in-frame ones, dropping some. The sample consists of about 15,000 clones, 65% to 80% of them appearing once. Sequenced sample: CD8+ T cells sorted from blood. The receptors shown here come from an adult with rheumatoid arthritis.

The CDR3 protein is CASSELGGYTF. Here the CDR3 DNA reads TGTGCCAGCAGTGAACTAGGGGGCTACACCTTC. The gene calls are TRBV6-1 and TRBJ1-2; D not certain. Germline values: CDR1 MNHNS, CDR2 SASEGT. Trimming took 2 bases from V and 8 from J, leaving 6 bases between them. This CDR3 contains 11 residues.

There are a few counts of this clone. The chain couples TRBV6-1 to TRBJ2-2, with D possibly TRBD2 on 6 matching bases. The CDR3 totals 15 residues. Germline V gives CDR1 MNHNS, CDR2 SASEGT. V lost 3 bases to trimming and J lost 6 bases, with 14 bases between them. The CDR3 here is CASSEGLGTAGELFF. Here the CDR3 DNA reads TGTGCCAGCAGTGAGGGACTGGGCACCGCCGGGGAGCTGTTTTTT.

V and J are TRBV4-3 and TRBJ1-4; 7 bases map to TRBD1. Trimming removed 0 bases from V and 0 bases from J; junction bases left unmatched: 10. Per the germline V gene, CDR1 is LGHNA and CDR2 is YSLEER. The CDR3 totals 19 residues. CDR3 loop: CASSQERTGWPSTNEKLFF. DNA for the CDR3: TGCGCCAGCAGCCAAGAAAGGACAGGTTGGCCTTCAACTAATGAAAAACTGTTTTTT.

The chain recombines TRBV5-4 with TRBJ2-1; TRBD1 matches 10 bases. This CDR3 is 16 amino acids long. V trimming: 0 bases; J trimming: 9 bases; junction bases outside the gene matches: 9. Per the germline V gene, CDR1 is SGHNT and CDR2 is YYREEE (reference sequence). The CDR3 loop is CASSLEFGTGVIEQFF. In DNA, the CDR3 is TGTGCCAGCAGCTTGGAGTTCGGGACAGGGGTAATTGAGCAGTTCTTC.

The chain is built from TRBV2 and TRBJ1-3; no reliable D call. The V gene's germline CDR1 is SNHLY and CDR2 FYNNEI. Deletions cut 6 bases from V and 0 bases from J, with 15 bases between. This CDR3 region has 16 residues. This CDR3 reads CASRPRQALSGNTIYF. Here the CDR3 DNA reads TGTGCCAGCAGGCCGCGCCAGGCGCTCTCTGGAAACACCATATATTTT.

This chain links TRBV27 with TRBJ2-7, with D maybe TRBD2 (5 bases). The CDR3 has 13 amino acids. V lost 8 bases and J lost 5, with 16 bases in between. The germline gives CDR1 MNHEY, CDR2 SMNVEV (reference sequence). The CDR3 spells CASGPMAGDEQYF. CDR3 bases: TGTGCCAGCGGACCAATGGCCGGGGACGAGCAGTACTTC.

V usage is TRBV19 and J usage is TRBJ1-1; weak D call: TRBD1 (6 bases). CDR1 and CDR2 from the germline V gene are LNHDA and SQIVND (reference sequence). V was cut by 3 bases and J by 4 bases, with 15 bases left in between. This CDR3 comprises 15 residues. The CDR3 loop reads CASSIIQGRGTEAFF. For the CDR3, the DNA is TGTGCCAGTAGTATTATCCAGGGCAGGGGCACTGAAGCTTTCTTT.

This clone was observed a single time. This chain joins TRBV7-9 and TRBJ2-4; D is undetermined. Germline loops: CDR1 SEHNR, CDR2 FQNEAQ (reference sequence). V lost 5 bases, J lost 8 bases, and 13 bases lay in between. This CDR3 contains 13 residues. CDR3 bases: TGTGCCAGCAGCCACTCTCATCGGGACATTCAGTACTTC. This translates into CASSHSHRDIQYF.

The chain carries TRBV19 and TRBJ1-5; D possibly corresponds to TRBD1 (5 bases). V was pared by 4 bases and J by 4 bases, with 11 bases between. The CDR3 spans 14 residues. The V gene's germline CDR1 is LNHDA and CDR2 SQIVND (reference sequence). The chain's CDR3 is CASSSLAGNQPQHF. The CDR3 DNA is TGTGCCAGTAGTAGTCTCGCAGGGAATCAGCCCCAGCATTTT.

The rearrangement joins TRBV6-1 to TRBJ2-3; the match to TRBD1 covers 9 bases. Trimming removed 6 bases from V and 6 bases from J; junction bases left unmatched: 7. This CDR3 region has 14 residues. Germline values: CDR1 MNHNS, CDR2 SASEGT. The CDR3 DNA reads TGTGCCAGCAGGGAGGGACAGGGCGGGGATACGCAGTATTTT. It codes for CASREGQGGDTQYF.

The sample holds a few counts of this clone. The chain couples TRBV7-9 to TRBJ1-5; unclear D gene. The CDR3 runs to 12 residues. The V end was cut by 3 bases, the J end by 4 bases, with 4 bases between. Germline V lookup: CDR1 SEHNR, CDR2 FQNEAQ (reference sequence). The CDR3 bases are TGTGCCAGCAGCTTGGGAAATCAGCCCCAGCATTTT. Amino acid sequence: CASSLGNQPQHF.

The V call is TRBV7-3, the J call TRBJ2-3; 12 positions match TRBD2. V dropped 5 bases and J dropped 2; count of bases not matched to a gene: 5. The CDR3 sequence is 16 residues long. From germline, CDR1 is SGHTA and CDR2 FQGTGA. CDR3 sequence reads: CASSLGLAGITDTQYF. In nucleotides, the CDR3 is TGTGCCAGCAGCCTCGGACTAGCGGGGATCACAGATACGCAGTATTTT.

This clone was observed once. The chain combines TRBV5-8 with TRBJ2-7, with D maybe TRBD2 (5 bases). The CDR3 contains 14 residues. V was cut by 0 bases and J by 3 bases, with 10 bases left in between. The germline V gene has CDR1 SGHTS and CDR2 YDEGEE. The CDR3 DNA is TGTGCCAGCAGCTTGGCCTATCGGGGCTACGAGCAGTACTTC. It codes for CASSLAYRGYEQYF.

The J gene is TRBJ2-1, the V gene TRBV7-8; tentatively, D is TRBD2 (6 bases). V shed 5 bases and J shed 8 bases, with 16 bases lying between them. The CDR3 loop spans 14 amino acids. Germline lookup yields CDR1 SGHVS and CDR2 FQNEAQ. CDR3 region: CASSRMLANDEQFF. The CDR3 coding sequence is TGTGCCAGCAGCCGTATGCTAGCGAACGATGAGCAGTTCTTC.

V is TRBV7-9 and J is TRBJ1-1; D is uncertain. The V gene's germline CDR1 is SEHNR and CDR2 FQNEAQ (reference sequence). There are 12 residues in the CDR3. The V end was cut by 5 bases, the J end by 8 bases, with 12 bases between. CDR3 nucleotides: TGTGCCAGCAGCCCCTTGGCGGGGGAAGCTTTCTTT. The encoded protein is CASSPLAGEAFF.

The J gene is TRBJ2-7, the V gene TRBV4-1, with a possible D match to TRBD2 (5 bases). This CDR3 has 15 amino acids. In germline, CDR1 is MGHRA, CDR2 YSYEKL. Trimming shortened V by 6 bases and J by 2 bases, and 17 bases separated the two germline ends. CDR3 residues: CASSPRSGSAYEQYF. In DNA form, the CDR3 reads TGCGCCAGCAGTCCTAGGTCGGGGTCCGCCTACGAGCAGTACTTC.

The rearrangement links TRBV5-4 to TRBJ1-4; 8 bases line up with TRBD1. V gave up 3 bases and J gave up 7 bases; unmatched junction bases: 5. CDR1 and CDR2 (germline): SGHNT, YYREEE (reference sequence). This CDR3 comprises 14 residues. The CDR3 loop reads CASSSDREVEKLFF. The CDR3, as DNA: TGTGCCAGCAGCTCGGACAGGGAGGTTGAAAAACTGTTTTTT.